This T cell receptor beta chain was documented in a study of identical twins. Per the germline V gene, CDR1 is DFQATT and CDR2 is SNEGSKA (reference sequence). This CDR3 contains 17 residues. After removal of 2 bases from V and 4 bases from J, the junction contained 15 bases not matched to a gene. This clonotype showed up many times. Template switching (which added a universal primer site) was used, and cDNA carried unique molecular identifiers. TCRdb reprocessed the 5' RACE reads via MiXCR and lists one record per CDR3 protein. The sample contains about 220,000 distinct CDR3 sequences, 6% to 9% of which appear only once. These data were also reused for a study on yellow fever vaccine responses in identical twins.

The sequence was obtained from a woman aged 18-29 years in good health. The chain links TRBV20-1 to TRBJ1-2, with 8 positions matching TRBD1. The material sequenced was memory (CD45RO+) T cells sorted from blood. The CDR3 DNA follows: TGCAGTGCTAGAAAAACTCCAGAGGACAGGGCTGGCTATGGCTACACCTTC. Protein sequence: CSARKTPEDRAGYGYTF.